This entry describes one T cell receptor (beta chain). The study profiled TCR beta VDJ and CDR3 using genomic DNA as template. TCRdb called the reads again in MiXCR, with one record for every CDR3 protein. The sample has 130,000 or so distinct CDR3 sequences, 58% seen once. The CDR3 spans 16 residues. V was clipped by 5 bases and J by 7 bases; unmatched bases: 9. Germline lookup yields CDR1 LNHDA and CDR2 SQIVND (reference sequence). The record originates from a study of CD8+CD57+ T cells in acquired aplastic anemia. CD8+CD57+ cell expansion, shown by flow cytometry, had occurred in the patients selected for sequencing.

Sequenced material: sorted CD4+, CD8+, or CD8+CD57+ T cells (not recorded which) from PBMCs. The receptor comes from a human donor with aplastic anemia. This chain uses TRBV19 with TRBJ1-6, with 9 bases that match TRBD1. CDR3: CASSELIGQGNSPLHF. CDR3 DNA sequence: TGTGCCAGTAGTGAGTTGATAGGACAGGGGAATTCACCCCTCCACTTT.